Listed here are 15 T cell receptor beta chains from one sample, sequenced in a study of blood T cell repertoires in COVID-19. Measured with immunoSEQ multiplex PCR; TCRdb has only the in-frame clones, and not every one. Of tens of thousands of clones listed, approximately 79% are singletons. Sequencing used peripheral blood. These TCRs come from a man in his 70s with COVID-19, enrolled during active disease.

The chain carries TRBV10-3 and TRBJ1-2; perhaps TRBD1 as D (5 bases). The V end lost 3 bases, the J end lost 8 bases, and 19 bases lay between the germline ends. Germline values: CDR1 ENHRY, CDR2 SYGVKD. The CDR3 is 15 residues long. As DNA, the CDR3 is TGTGCCATCAGTGACTTCCGACAACGGGGGTTAGGCTACACCTTC. It codes for CAISDFRQRGLGYTF.

This chain connects TRBV6-4 to TRBJ1-2; TRBD1 matches 8 bases. V shed 5 bases and J 3 bases; nucleotides not matched to a gene: 5. This CDR3 has 14 amino acids. Germline CDR1 reads MRHNA; CDR2 reads SNTAGT. CDR3 sequence (DNA): TGTGCCAGCAGTCCGGACAGGGATCACTATGGCTACACCTTC. Amino acids: CASSPDRDHYGYTF.

This sequence joins TRBV12-3 or TRBV12-4 and TRBJ2-7; no firm D call. CDR3 length equals 13 residues. The V end lost 0 bases, the J end lost 6 bases, and 9 bases lay between the germline ends. In nucleotides, the CDR3 is TGTGCCAGCAGTTTAGCTGGGCGCTCCGAGCAGTACTTC. Its translation: CASSLAGRSEQYF.

This clone has just a few counts. The chain uses TRBV18 and TRBJ2-7; 7 bases match TRBD1. Germline assignment: CDR1 KGHSH and CDR2 LQKENI. The CDR3 has 16 amino acids. V dropped 1 base and J dropped 0; count of bases not matched to a gene: 6. CDR3 region: CASSPRGQIRSYEQYF. CDR3 in DNA: TGTGCCAGCTCACCACGGGGACAGATACGCTCCTACGAGCAGTACTTC.

The chain has TRBV19 and TRBJ1-5; 9 positions match TRBD1. CDR1 and CDR2 (germline): LNHDA, SQIVND (reference sequence). With V trimmed by 7 bases and J by 3 bases, 10 bases remained unmatched. This CDR3 is built from 16 residues. The CDR3 region is CASTTGTGRNNQPQHF. Here the CDR3 DNA reads TGTGCCAGTACCACTGGGACAGGGAGGAACAATCAGCCCCAGCATTTT.

This clone was seen many times. The J gene is TRBJ2-1, the V gene TRBV19; 7 bases agree with TRBD2. The germline CDR1 and CDR2 sequences are LNHDA and SQIVND (reference sequence). V shed 2 bases and J 6 bases; nucleotides not matched to a gene: 16. The CDR3 is 18 residues long. CDR3 amino acids: CASSITQRRLALRNEQFF. CDR3 DNA: TGTGCCAGTAGTATAACCCAACGGAGACTAGCCCTCCGCAATGAGCAGTTCTTC.

The chain is built from TRBV21-1 and TRBJ1-3; TRBD1, the D gene given by the table, was not confirmed from the DNA. TRBV21-1 is tagged as a pseudogene. The CDR3 runs to 15 residues. The CDR3, as DNA: TGTGCCAGCAGATTCAAAAGGGGTTCTGGAAACACCATATATTTT. Its translation: CASRFKRGSGNTIYF.

Only one count was recorded for this clone. The V and J genes are TRBV9 and TRBJ1-6; D is possibly TRBD1 (6 bases). Germline V gives CDR1 SGDLS, CDR2 YYNGEE. This CDR3 comprises 14 residues. V was pared by 4 bases and J by 11 bases, with 16 bases between. CDR3 region: CASSRDTKGAPLHF. As DNA, the CDR3 is TGTGCCAGCAGCCGGGACACCAAGGGTGCACCCCTCCACTTT.

This clone was counted ten times or more. This chain joins TRBV6-6 and TRBJ2-1, with TRBD1 matching 10 bases. The germline V gene has CDR1 MNHNY and CDR2 SVGAGI (reference sequence). The CDR3 totals 14 residues. V shed 2 bases, J shed 8 bases, and the junction held 3 bases outside the gene matches. The chain's CDR3 is CASSYGTGVHEQFF. The CDR3 DNA follows: TGTGCCAGCAGTTACGGGACAGGGGTCCATGAGCAGTTCTTC.

The chain has TRBV1 and TRBJ2-5; the DNA was not used to check the table's D call, TRBD2. TRBV1 is labeled a pseudogene. This CDR3 has 14 residues. CDR3 sequence reads: CTSSQRRCEETQYF. CDR3 nucleotide sequence: TGCACCAGCAGCCAAAGGAGGTGTGAAGAGACCCAGTACTTC.

The chain has TRBV24-1 and TRBJ1-6; D is uncertain. Per the germline V gene, CDR1 is KGHDR and CDR2 is SFDVKD. The CDR3 is made up of 13 amino acids. Trimming shortened V by 6 bases and J by 6 bases, and 8 bases separated the two germline ends. Here the CDR3 DNA reads TGTGCCACCAGTTTCACAGCTAATTCACCCCTCCACTTT. This translates into CATSFTANSPLHF.

The rearrangement uses TRBV4-2 and TRBJ1-5; a possible D gene is TRBD1 (5 bases). The germline CDR1 and CDR2 sequences are LGHNA and YNFKEQ. CDR3 length: 15 residues. V lost 0 bases and J lost 3, with 9 bases in between. This CDR3 is CASSQDTGINQPQHF. The CDR3 nucleotides read TGTGCCAGCAGCCAAGATACAGGAATCAATCAGCCCCAGCATTTT.

The chain links TRBV18 to TRBJ2-4; 11 bases map to TRBD2. The CDR3 runs to 17 residues. The V gene's germline CDR1 is KGHSH and CDR2 LQKENI. With 6 bases clipped from V and 0 bases from J, the junction kept 7 bases outside the gene matches. The CDR3: CASSAGTSGIAKNIQYF. The DNA of the CDR3 is TGTGCCAGCTCGGCCGGGACTAGCGGAATAGCCAAAAACATTCAGTACTTC.

This chain joins TRBV7-3 and TRBJ2-7; 8 bases fit TRBD2. Germline V gene sequence: CDR1 SGHTA, CDR2 FQGTGA. This CDR3 contains 15 residues. V was pared by 4 bases and J by 5 bases, with 10 bases of the junction left unmatched. DNA of the CDR3: TGTGCCAGCAGCTCCGGAGCGGGAGCGGGGGACGAGCAGTACTTC. Translating it yields CASSSGAGAGDEQYF.

V gene TRBV3-1 (or the pseudogene TRBV3-2) combines with J gene TRBJ2-1; TRBD2 aligns across 9 bases. V gave up 1 base and J gave up 4 bases; unmatched junction bases: 2. This CDR3 region has 15 residues. The germline CDR1 and CDR2 sequences are LGHDT and YNNKEL (reference sequence). CDR3: CASSQGLAGYNEQFF. Here the CDR3 DNA reads TGTGCCAGCAGCCAAGGTCTAGCGGGGTACAATGAGCAGTTCTTC.